The clone carrying this TCR beta chain was detected once. Its antigen remains unidentified. The method was immunoSEQ multiplex PCR; TCRdb's version includes in-frame clones alone and lacks a portion of them. Here the sample spans 250,000 to 300,000 clones, around 92% being singletons. The data are from a study of T cell responses to AZD1222 COVID-19 vaccine. Points from the study as a whole: The donors showed a predominance of white British ancestry and of females, with possible underestimation of clonal diversity.

The CDR3 consists of 16 residues. V lost 3 bases to trimming and J lost 5 bases, with 20 bases between them. Germline CDR1 reads SGHRS; CDR2 reads YFSETQ. The specimen comprised peripheral blood, sampled 28 days after the second AZD1222 dose. The receptor's source is an adult who received the AZD1222 COVID-19 vaccine. The V and J genes are TRBV5-1 and TRBJ2-5, with D hard to call. The CDR3 spells CASSYDRRDGRETQYF. The CDR3 DNA is TGCGCCAGCAGCTATGACCGGCGAGATGGGCGGGAGACCCAGTACTTC.